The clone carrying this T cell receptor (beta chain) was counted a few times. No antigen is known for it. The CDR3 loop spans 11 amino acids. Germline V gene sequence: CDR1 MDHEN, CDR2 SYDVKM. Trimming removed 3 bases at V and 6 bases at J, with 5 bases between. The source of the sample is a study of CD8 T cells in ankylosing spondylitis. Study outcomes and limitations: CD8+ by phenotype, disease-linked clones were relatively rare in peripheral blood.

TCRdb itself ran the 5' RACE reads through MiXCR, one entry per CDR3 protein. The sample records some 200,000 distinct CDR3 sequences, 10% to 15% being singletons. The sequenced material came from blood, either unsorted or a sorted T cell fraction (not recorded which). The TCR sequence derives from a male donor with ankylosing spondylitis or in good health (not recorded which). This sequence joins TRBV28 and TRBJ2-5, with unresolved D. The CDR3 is CASSFGQTQYF. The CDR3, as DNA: TGTGCCAGCAGTTTCGGGCAGACCCAGTACTTC.